The clone carrying this T cell receptor (beta chain) was observed at least ten times. CDR3 length: 12 amino acids. CDR1 is SQVTM and CDR2 is ANQGSEA in the germline V gene. V was pared by 4 bases and J by 4 bases, with 11 bases between. This entry is derived from a study of human T cells and chemical hapten exposure. The time point is: pre-sensitization, week 0. Indicated treatment: therapeutic diphenylcyclopropenone sensitization with weekly scalp DPC. MiXCR, run by TCRdb on the RACE reads, gives a single entry per CDR3 protein. The sample has more than 150,000 distinct CDR3 sequences, 25% to 35% seen once.

The sequenced sample was whole blood, obtained in connection with sensitization to the hapten diphenylcyclopropenone (DPC). The chain links TRBV29-1 to TRBJ2-7; D may be TRBD2 (5 bases). The sequence derives from a woman in her 30s with alopecia areata. Some clones in this sample may be carry-over from other donors' samples. The CDR3 DNA is TGCAGCGTTGGGGAGCGCAGGTACGAGCAGTACTTC. It codes for CSVGERRYEQYF.